This T cell receptor beta chain was sequenced in a study of blood T cell repertoires in COVID-19. Whole-study context: The origin of the acute and convalescent COVID-19 samples was the United States, Italy and Spain.

Assignments of participants to cohorts depended upon their own reported clinical history. Germline V gene data show CDR1 as SQVTM and CDR2 as ANQGSEA. V was shortened by 3 bases and J by 7 bases, with 6 bases between the two germline ends. The CDR3 length is 10 residues. Methods used by the authors: It was from reference gene primer amplification that nucleated cell counts were estimated. This table comes from immunoSEQ multiplex PCR, and its TCRdb copy is limited to in-frame clones, with some not included. That table is the source of V, J and clone size, and D and trimming were worked out from the DNA. The table lists 250,000 to 300,000 clones, approximately 88% of them singletons.

This TCR was sampled from a woman in her thirties who had recovered from COVID-19. The chain uses TRBV29-1 and TRBJ1-2; D remains ambiguous. Material for sequencing was PBMCs or T cells enriched from blood (not recorded which). The CDR3 nucleotides read TGCAGCGTTGACTTCTTTGGCTACACCTTC. Translation gives CSVDFFGYTF.